This T cell receptor beta chain was identified during a study of cytomegalovirus exposure and HLA in healthy donors. Study outcomes and limitations: Most TCR sequences proved rare, with some public TCRs found in many donors.

Repertoires were generated with immunoSEQ multiplex PCR, while TCRdb's copy carries only in-frame clones and drops some. The data hold tens of thousands of clones, with about 94% observed a single time. V lost 4 bases and J 6 bases, leaving 10 bases between the germline ends. This CDR3 region has 11 residues. CDR1 and CDR2 (germline): SQVTM, ANQGSEA. As concerns this clone: The antigen is not known.

A 120-subject validation cohort, separate from the 666-subject first cohort, supplied the donors. The chain uses TRBV29-1 and TRBJ2-7, with TRBD1 as a possible D gene (5 bases). Sequencing used PBMCs. The receptor's source is a man between 18 and 35 years old in good health and CMV-seropositive. The chain's CDR3 is CSVVRGSEQYF. The DNA for the CDR3 is TGCAGCGTTGTTAGGGGTTCCGAGCAGTACTTC.